Listed below are T cell receptor beta chains from one sample, sequenced in a study of blood T cell repertoires in COVID-19. Here immunoSEQ multiplex PCR was the method, and the copy in TCRdb shows in-frame clones only, minus some. The table records about 49,000 clones, 75% to 90% of them present only once. The sequenced sample consisted of peripheral blood. Source of these receptors: a human donor in a cohort sampled during active COVID-19. The CDR3 runs from the conserved cysteine through the conserved F or W. Fields, in order: V gene, J gene, clone size, D gene, CDR3 protein, CDR3 DNA. D genes are given only for firm matches. Size tells how often a clone was seen (once, few, many) or the class of an expanded clone, and some rows leave it out.

v_gene: TRBV6-6
j_gene: TRBJ2-7
abundance: .
d_gene: TRBD2
CDR3aa: CASRLAGEDEQYF
CDR3nt: TGTGCCAGCAGGCTAGCGGGAGAGGACGAGCAGTACTTC

v_gene: TRBV14
j_gene: TRBJ2-3
abundance: .
d_gene: TRBD2
CDR3aa: CASSHLGWTSGTDTQYF
CDR3nt: TGTGCCAGCAGCCATCTCGGGTGGACTAGCGGGACGGATACGCAGTATTTT

v_gene: TRBV12-3/TRBV12-4
j_gene: TRBJ1-2
abundance: few
d_gene: TRBD1
CDR3aa: CASSYTGTARYTF
CDR3nt: TGTGCCAGCAGTTATACCGGGACAGCCCGCTACACCTTC

v_gene: TRBV7-8
j_gene: TRBJ1-5
abundance: medium-sized
d_gene: .
CDR3aa: CASSSGQGLGQPQHF
CDR3nt: TGTGCCAGCAGCTCAGGGCAGGGCTTGGGGCAGCCCCAGCATTTT

v_gene: TRBV7-9
j_gene: TRBJ2-3
abundance: .
d_gene: TRBD1
CDR3aa: CASSLGTEFLNTQYF
CDR3nt: TGTGCCAGCAGCTTGGGGACAGAATTTCTGAATACGCAGTATTTT

v_gene: TRBV27
j_gene: TRBJ2-2
abundance: .
d_gene: .
CDR3aa: CASRPFIQGLGTGELFF
CDR3nt: TGTGCCAGCAGGCCCTTTATTCAGGGTCTGGGGACCGGGGAGCTGTTTTTT

v_gene: TRBV30
j_gene: TRBJ2-7
abundance: .
d_gene: TRBD1
CDR3aa: CAWRVRDRGNEQYF
CDR3nt: TGTGCCTGGCGCGTAAGGGACAGGGGGAACGAGCAGTACTTC

v_gene: TRBV19
j_gene: TRBJ2-7
abundance: .
d_gene: .
CDR3aa: CASRSSYEQYF
CDR3nt: TGTGCCAGTAGGAGTTCCTACGAGCAGTACTTC

v_gene: TRBV12-3/TRBV12-4
j_gene: TRBJ1-1
abundance: .
d_gene: TRBD1
CDR3aa: CASSQQGTTEAFF
CDR3nt: TGTGCCAGCAGTCAACAGGGGACCACTGAAGCTTTCTTT

v_gene: TRBV27
j_gene: TRBJ2-2
abundance: .
d_gene: .
CDR3aa: CASSEDWDWANTGELFF
CDR3nt: TGTGCCAGCAGTGAAGATTGGGACTGGGCGAACACCGGGGAGCTGTTTTTT

v_gene: TRBV5-1
j_gene: TRBJ2-6
abundance: .
d_gene: .
CDR3aa: CASSQAGLPSSGANVLTF
CDR3nt: TGCGCCAGCTCCCAGGCGGGACTCCCGAGCTCTGGGGCCAACGTCCTGACTTTC

v_gene: TRBV28
j_gene: TRBJ1-2
abundance: .
d_gene: TRBD1
CDR3aa: CASSLYRGLSNYGYTF
CDR3nt: TGTGCCAGCAGTTTGTACAGGGGGCTGAGTAACTATGGCTACACCTTC

v_gene: TRBV3-1/TRBV3-2
j_gene: TRBJ2-7
abundance: .
d_gene: TRBD2
CDR3aa: CASSQEGLAAYEQYF
CDR3nt: TGTGCCAGCAGCCAAGAAGGACTAGCGGCCTACGAGCAGTACTTC

v_gene: TRBV5-1
j_gene: TRBJ2-3
abundance: once
d_gene: TRBD2
CDR3aa: CASSPRPSGRTDTQYF
CDR3nt: TGCGCCAGCAGCCCGAGGCCTAGCGGACGCACAGATACGCAGTATTTT